Below, 27 T cell receptor beta chains from the same sample are listed, as sequenced in a study of T-cell memory formation after mild COVID-19. MiXCR, applied by TCRdb to the 5' RACE reads, yields one record per CDR3 protein. Of 250,000 to 300,000 distinct CDR3 sequences in the sample, 15% are singletons; the top ten hold approximately 23%. The material sequenced was PBMCs or a T cell subset sorted from them (not recorded which). These receptors all come from a man younger than 30 who had mild COVID-19 (a few samples of this study predate the infection). Cell type and time point are not known.

The CDR3 spells CASSHPRGELFF. The CDR3 DNA reads TGTGCCAGCAGCCACCCTAGGGGGGAGCTGTTTTTT. The chain combines TRBV7-6 with TRBJ2-2, with no clear D. This CDR3 is built from 12 residues. The V gene lost 5 bases and the J gene lost 8 bases, with 9 bases spanning the gap. Looked up from germline, CDR1 is SGHVS and CDR2 is FNYEAQ.

This rearrangement joins TRBV10-1 to TRBJ2-2; D gene ambiguous. CDR3 length equals 14 residues. Germline-derived CDR1 and CDR2 are WNHNN and SYGVQD (reference sequence). The V end lost 6 bases, the J end lost 3 bases, and 11 bases lay between the germline ends. This CDR3 is CASSQRPYTGELFF. Written as DNA, the CDR3 is TGCGCCAGCAGCCAACGACCATACACCGGGGAGCTGTTTTTT.

J is TRBJ1-2 and V is TRBV28; D not certain. Per the germline V gene, CDR1 is MDHEN and CDR2 is SYDVKM. The CDR3 has 13 amino acids. V was trimmed by 5 bases and J by 3 bases, leaving 10 bases between them. This chain's CDR3 is CASSPTLDYGYTF. For the CDR3, the DNA is TGTGCCAGCAGTCCCACTTTGGACTATGGCTACACCTTC.

CDR3: CASSSQDPEARYEQYF. The CDR3 DNA sequence: TGTGCCAGCAGCTCCCAGGACCCAGAAGCCCGCTACGAGCAGTACTTC. The chain employs TRBV7-9 and TRBJ2-7; the D is unclear. Trimming stripped 4 bases from V and 3 bases from J, with 19 bases between. CDR1 is SEHNR, CDR2 FQNEAQ, per germline (reference sequence). The CDR3 is made up of 16 amino acids.

This chain uses TRBV5-1 with TRBJ2-4; 7 nucleotides agree with TRBD2. The CDR3 is 14 amino acids. The germline V gene encodes CDR1 SGHRS and CDR2 YFSETQ. The trim removed 1 base at V and 7 bases at J, leaving 5 bases unmatched. CDR3 sequence: CASSLTGGTNIQYF. The CDR3 region has the DNA TGCGCCAGCAGCTTGACGGGGGGAACGAACATTCAGTACTTC.

This clonotype has more than one count but fewer than ten. This chain links TRBV4-3 with TRBJ2-7; TRBD1 matches at 7 bases. CDR3 size: 14 residues. The junction had 5 bases not matched to a gene; V was cut back by 0 bases and J by 6 bases. Germline CDR1 LGHNA, CDR2 YSLEER. CDR3 region: CASSQDVAGGEQYF. The CDR3 DNA is TGCGCCAGCAGCCAAGATGTGGCAGGGGGCGAGCAGTACTTC.

Notes on this clonotype: At one end the junction does not follow the germline gene, possibly because of a read error. V is TRBV7-2 and J is TRBJ1-2, with TRBD1 as a possible D gene (5 bases). The CDR3 extends over 15 amino acids. CDR1 is SGHTA, CDR2 FQGNSA, per germline. Here the CDR3 DNA reads TGTGCCAGCAGCTTAGAACGACAGACCAGCTATGGCCACACCTTC. Translated, it gives CASSLERQTSYGHTF.

The CDR3 region has the DNA TGTGCCAGCGGCGACAGGGGCAAGTACGTC. The encoded protein is CASGDRGKYV. The chain has TRBV6-6 and TRBJ2-7; 8 bases fit TRBD1. The CDR3 is 10 amino acids. Trimming took 8 bases from V and 11 from J; bases not matched to a gene: 5. CDR1 and CDR2 (germline): MNHNY, SVGAGI (reference sequence).

This clonotype has only a few counts. This chain connects TRBV5-8 to TRBJ1-5; possibly TRBD1 for D (5 bases). From germline, CDR1 is SGHTS and CDR2 YDEGEE. The length of the CDR3 is 16 residues. V dropped 1 base and J dropped 7 bases, with 18 bases sitting between them. CDR3 amino acids: CASSLLMGVSWQPQHF. CDR3 DNA sequence: TGTGCCAGCAGCTTGCTCATGGGGGTATCTTGGCAGCCCCAGCATTTT.

This chain links TRBV7-6 with TRBJ2-3; D tentatively fits TRBD1 or TRBD2 (5 bases each). V lost 6 bases to trimming and J lost 4 bases, with 20 bases between them. Germline V CDR1 and CDR2: SGHVS, FNYEAQ. The CDR3 consists of 16 residues. Written as DNA, the CDR3 is TGTGCCAGCAGTTCCCCTGGGGGTAGAGCGGCAGATACGCAGTATTTT. Its translation is CASSSPGGRAADTQYF.

This clonotype was picked up a small number of times. The chain joins TRBV3-1 to TRBJ2-3; D unresolved. The germline CDR1 and CDR2 sequences are LGHDT and YNNKEL (reference sequence). The V and J ends lost 4 bases and 2 bases respectively, with 10 bases between them. This CDR3 spans 14 amino acids. The CDR3, as DNA: TGTGCCAGCAGCCCCGCGTCCCTCACAGATACGCAGTATTTT. It encodes CASSPASLTDTQYF.

The chain uses TRBV7-9 and TRBJ1-6; a possible D gene is TRBD1 (6 bases). The CDR3 contains 14 residues. Trimming took off 6 bases at V and 3 bases at J, with 9 bases between the two ends. In germline, CDR1 is SEHNR, CDR2 FQNEAQ (reference sequence). The CDR3 nucleotides are TGTGCCAGCAGGAGGGGGGACTATAATTCACCCCTCCACTTT. This gives the protein CASRRGDYNSPLHF.

The table lists this clonotype with a few counts. The chain links TRBV5-1 to TRBJ2-5, with D tentatively TRBD1 or TRBD2 (5 bases each). Between the trimmed V and J ends, which lost 4 bases and 7 bases, there was a span of 23 bases. This CDR3 contains 16 residues. Per the germline V gene, CDR1 is SGHRS and CDR2 is YFSETQ. CDR3 coding DNA: TGCGCCAGCAGCCTCCTACCGATAGGGGACGAGGCGACCCAGTACTTC. This gives the protein CASSLLPIGDEATQYF.

Many counts were recorded for this clonotype. This chain connects TRBV7-2 to TRBJ2-3; 10 bases are shared with TRBD2. Germline-derived CDR1 and CDR2 are SGHTA and FQGNSA. J lost 4 bases, V lost 6 bases, and 10 bases had no gene match. The CDR3 covers 16 residues. The CDR3 sequence is CASRTQASGGADTQYF. The CDR3 nucleotides read TGTGCCAGCAGAACTCAAGCTAGCGGGGGTGCAGATACGCAGTATTTT.

This chain joins TRBV15 and TRBJ1-1, with D uncertain. This CDR3 region has 13 residues. Germline values: CDR1 LNHNV, CDR2 YYDKDF (reference sequence). V lost 8 bases and J 1 base, leaving 11 bases between the germline ends. In DNA form, the CDR3 reads TGTGCCACCCAGACGGACCGGAACACTGAAGCTTTCTTT. Residues: CATQTDRNTEAFF.

The table lists this clonotype with many counts. J is TRBJ2-7 and V is TRBV7-6; D remains ambiguous. The CDR3 consists of 13 residues. The germline CDR1 and CDR2 sequences are SGHVS and FNYEAQ. V lost 5 bases and J lost 3, with 11 bases in between. The CDR3 DNA is TGTGCCAGCAGCCAGCGACATGTCTACGAGCAGTACTTC. Protein: CASSQRHVYEQYF.

The CDR3 DNA sequence: TGTGCCAGCAGCTTAGGATTTGGGACAGGGACTGGAAACACCATATATTTT. Encoded protein: CASSLGFGTGTGNTIYF. The chain employs TRBV7-9 and TRBJ1-3; TRBD1 matches at 9 bases. This CDR3 has 17 residues. CDR1 SEHNR and CDR2 FQNEAQ come from the germline V gene (reference sequence). Trimming at V came to 1 base and at J to 2 bases, leaving 6 bases not matched to a gene. Complete variable domain (other parts from reference TRBV7-9 and TRBJ1-3): DTGVSQNPRHKITKRGQNVTFRCDPISEHNRLYWYRQTLGQGPEFLTYFQNEAQLEKSRLLSDRFSAERPKGSFSTLEIQRTEQGDSAMYLCASSLGFGTGTGNTIYFGEGSWLTVV.

The chain is built from TRBV9 and TRBJ1-6; D is unresolved. V was clipped by 2 bases and J by 7 bases, with 7 bases between them. The CDR3 has 13 residues. The germline gives CDR1 SGDLS, CDR2 YYNGEE. CDR3 nucleotides: TGTGCCAGCAGCGTCGTTTGGAATTCACCCCTCCACTTT. It translates to CASSVVWNSPLHF.

The chain uses TRBV29-1 and TRBJ2-2; 9 bases are shared with TRBD1. CDR3 length: 14 amino acids. V lost 7 bases, J lost 7 bases, and 10 bases stayed unmatched. Germline lookup yields CDR1 SQVTM and CDR2 ANQGSEA. CDR3 sequence (DNA): TGCAGCGGGAGAAGGGACAGGGCGAGCGGGGAGCTGTTTTTT. Its protein product is CSGRRDRASGELFF.

Comment on this clonotype: The junction and the germline gene differ at one end; a read error may be behind it. The V call is TRBV20-1, the J call TRBJ2-3, with 11 bases identical to TRBD2. Germline lookup yields CDR1 DFQATT and CDR2 SNEGSKA (reference sequence). The CDR3 consists of 18 residues. The CDR3 spells CSAGDSGPSGGITDTQYF. The CDR3 DNA reads TGCAGTGCTGGAGATTCGGGGCCTAGCGGGGGGATCACAGATACGCAGTATTTT.

This clonotype was picked up a small number of times. CDR3 sequence (DNA): TGTGCCAGCAGTCTCAGCGGGGGGGCTCGGTACGAGCAGTACTTC. Translated: CASSLSGGARYEQYF. This chain uses TRBV27 with TRBJ2-7; TRBD2 agrees at 10 bases. This CDR3 comprises 15 residues. Per the germline V gene, CDR1 is MNHEY and CDR2 is SMNVEV (reference sequence). Germline trimming cut 5 bases from V and 4 bases from J; bases unmatched to any gene: 8.

The chain employs TRBV20-1 and TRBJ2-3, with 14 nucleotides matching TRBD2. The V segment lost 3 bases and the J segment 14 bases; nucleotides outside the gene matches: 7. The CDR3 has 13 residues. The germline gives CDR1 DFQATT, CDR2 SNEGSKA (reference sequence). The CDR3 protein is CSASETSGGALYF. CDR3 nucleotide sequence: TGCAGTGCTAGTGAGACTAGCGGGGGGGCCCTGTATTTT.

The sample holds many counts of this clonotype. V is TRBV7-9 and J is TRBJ2-5; weak D call: TRBD2 (6 bases). CDR1 is SEHNR, CDR2 FQNEAQ, per germline (reference sequence). Between the trimmed V and J ends, which lost 6 bases and 5 bases, there was a span of 10 bases. The CDR3 runs to 12 residues. For the CDR3, the DNA is TGTGCCAGCAGGACGGAGGGGGAGACCCAGTACTTC. This codes for CASRTEGETQYF.

In its sample, this clonotype was seen a few times. V usage is TRBV12-3 or TRBV12-4 and J usage is TRBJ1-1; maybe TRBD1 (6 bases). There are 13 residues in the CDR3. Between the trimmed V and J ends, which lost 6 bases and 4 bases, there was a span of 12 bases. The CDR3 loop is CASRPDSATEAFF. The CDR3 bases are TGTGCCAGCAGACCGGACAGTGCCACTGAAGCTTTCTTT.

This clonotype was recorded a few times. The V call is TRBV7-9, the J call TRBJ2-7, with 7 bases lining up with TRBD1. The germline gives CDR1 SEHNR, CDR2 FQNEAQ (reference sequence). The CDR3 contains 14 residues. V lost 5 bases and J lost 0; bases outside the gene matches: 4. The CDR3 DNA sequence: TGTGCCAGCAGCGAGACAGGGATCTCCTACGAGCAGTACTTC. Its translation: CASSETGISYEQYF.

The chain recombines TRBV6-5 with TRBJ1-1, with D uncertain. In germline, CDR1 is MNHEY, CDR2 SVGAGI. The CDR3 has 13 residues. Trimming stripped 2 bases from V and 0 bases from J, with 4 bases between. Written as DNA, the CDR3 is TGTGCCAGCAGTTACGAGGTGAACACTGAAGCTTTCTTT. It codes for CASSYEVNTEAFF.

This clonotype occurred a few times. The chain carries TRBV4-2 and TRBJ1-3, with TRBD1 as a possible D gene (5 bases). The CDR3 has 16 residues. The V gene lost 0 bases and the J gene lost 2 bases, with 11 bases spanning the gap. Germline V gives CDR1 LGHNA, CDR2 YNFKEQ. This CDR3 is CASSQDFVGAGNTIYF. CDR3 nucleotides: TGTGCCAGCAGCCAAGATTTTGTGGGGGCTGGAAACACCATATATTTT.